The source of this T cell receptor (beta chain) is a study of blood T cell repertoires in COVID-19. On the study more broadly: PBMCs, B-cell-depleted T cells, or T cells provided the cDNA or gDNA that made up the material.

Cohort 3 donors were reported recovered after two negative PCRs, clearance, or symptom resolution. V lost 3 bases, J lost 6 bases, and 10 bases lay in between. CDR1 SGDLS and CDR2 YYNGEE come from the germline V gene. CDR3 size: 13 residues. Measured with immunoSEQ multiplex PCR; TCRdb has only the in-frame clones, and not every one. Among over 250,000 clones listed, roughly 90% were seen once. This rearrangement joins TRBV9 to TRBJ2-1, with D perhaps matching TRBD1 (5 bases). Sequenced: PBMCs or T cells enriched from blood (not recorded which). This clonotype originated in a woman in her 30s who had recovered from COVID-19. CDR3 sequence (DNA): TGTGCCAGCAGCGCCGGACACCCCAATGAGCAGTTCTTC. Its translation is CASSAGHPNEQFF.